These 27 T cell receptor beta chains originate from one sample sequenced in a study of T cell responses to AZD1222 COVID-19 vaccine. The table came from immunoSEQ multiplex PCR; TCRdb's copy has only in-frame clones and leaves some out. Of about 180,000 clones listed, less than 90% were seen once; the top ten hold approximately 1.6%. The sequencing used peripheral blood, collected on day 0 of AZD1222 vaccination. These receptors all come from an adult in good health.

This clone appeared a few times. Here the CDR3 DNA reads TGTGCCATCAGTGAGCTGGTTCGTGGCTCCTACAATGAGCAGTTCTTC. This gives the protein CAISELVRGSYNEQFF. The V call is TRBV10-3, the J call TRBJ2-1; D gene unclear. V gave up 2 bases and J gave up 0 bases, with 11 bases separating them. The V gene's germline CDR1 is ENHRY and CDR2 SYGVKD. The CDR3 consists of 16 residues.

On this clone: Other DNA sequences in this specimen translate into the identical CDR3. The chain uses TRBV11-2 and TRBJ2-1; perhaps TRBD2 as D (5 bases). This CDR3 has 14 amino acids. Germline CDR1 and CDR2: SGHAT and FQNNGV. The V gene lost 3 bases and the J gene lost 0 bases, with 6 bases spanning the gap. This CDR3 reads CASSFRGSYNEQFF. The CDR3 DNA reads TGTGCCAGCAGCTTCCGGGGCTCCTACAATGAGCAGTTCTTC.

The chain has TRBV20-1 and TRBJ2-2, with D unclear. Germline V CDR1 and CDR2: DFQATT, SNEGSKA (reference sequence). The germline V and J ends were trimmed by 3 bases and 0 bases, with 8 bases remaining between them. This CDR3 has 14 amino acids. CDR3 loop: CSASDTTNTGELFF. The CDR3 DNA follows: TGCAGTGCTAGTGACACGACGAACACCGGGGAGCTGTTTTTT.

The chain links TRBV28 to TRBJ1-3; 9 positions match TRBD1. V shed 4 bases, J shed 0 bases, and the junction held 13 bases outside the gene matches. Germline V lookup: CDR1 MDHEN, CDR2 SYDVKM. The CDR3 covers 19 residues. The CDR3, as DNA: TGTGCCAGCAGTTCCCCGGGACAGGGCACCCGGAGCTCTGGAAACACCATATATTTT. This gives the protein CASSSPGQGTRSSGNTIYF.

The chain recombines TRBV7-3 with TRBJ2-5; 10 bases align to TRBD2. Germline V CDR1 and CDR2: SGHTA, FQGTGA. This CDR3 has 16 residues. Trimming removed 5 bases from V and 5 bases from J; junction bases left unmatched: 11. The CDR3 region has the DNA TGTGCCAGCAGCGCAGACTCTAGCGGGAGCAGGGAGACCCAGTACTTC. Residues: CASSADSSGSRETQYF. Together with reference TRBV7-3 and TRBJ2-5, the CDR3 gives the full variable domain: GAGVSQTPSNKVTEKGKYVELRCDPISGHTALYWYRQSLGQGPEFLIYFQGTGAADDSGLPNDRFFAVRPEGSVSTLKIQRTERGDSAVYLCASSADSSGSRETQYFGPGTRLLVL.

The genes are TRBV4-1 and TRBJ1-3; no definite D call. V lost 4 bases and J lost 0, with 13 bases in between. The V gene's germline CDR1 is MGHRA and CDR2 YSYEKL. The CDR3 contains 16 residues. CDR3 region: CASSPGEGPSGNTIYF. CDR3 sequence (DNA): TGCGCCAGCAGCCCCGGGGAGGGCCCCTCTGGAAACACCATATATTTT.

The chain links TRBV7-2 to TRBJ2-3; no firm D call. V lost 5 bases, J lost 1 base, and 7 bases lay in between. Germline V gene lookup returns CDR1 SGHTA and CDR2 FQGNSA. The CDR3 sequence is 13 residues long. The CDR3 nucleotides are TGTGCCAGCAGCCGAGATCGCACAGATACGCAGTATTTT. Protein product: CASSRDRTDTQYF.

The V call is TRBV7-3, the J call TRBJ1-1; D call uncertain. Germline lookup yields CDR1 SGHTA and CDR2 FQGTGA. V lost 8 bases and J 6 bases, leaving 16 bases between the germline ends. This CDR3 region has 13 residues. This CDR3 reads CASARAGASEAFF. The CDR3 region has the DNA TGTGCCAGCGCGAGGGCAGGCGCCTCTGAAGCTTTCTTT.

The V gene is TRBV11-2, the J gene TRBJ2-2; D unclear. This CDR3 is built from 14 residues. Germline V gene sequence: CDR1 SGHAT, CDR2 FQNNGV. V lost 4 bases and J 2 bases, leaving 8 bases between the germline ends. The CDR3 DNA reads as TGTGCCAGCAGCTGGAGAATAAACACCGGGGAGCTGTTTTTT. Translating gives CASSWRINTGELFF.

The chain carries TRBV29-1 and TRBJ1-2; tentatively, D is TRBD1 (5 bases). This CDR3 spans 11 amino acids. The germline gives CDR1 SQVTM, CDR2 ANQGSEA. V lost 7 bases to trimming and J lost 6 bases, with 12 bases between them. CDR3 bases: TGCAGCGCACCGGGGGGGGATGGCTACACCTTC. Its translation is CSAPGGDGYTF. The full variable domain, completed using reference TRBV29-1 and TRBJ1-2, is SAVISQKPSRDICQRGTSLTIQCQVDSQVTMMFWYRQQPGQSLTLIATANQGSEATYESGFVIDKFPISRPNLTFSTLTVSNMSPEDSSIYLCSAPGGDGYTFGSGTRLTVV.

The genes are TRBV10-2 and TRBJ2-3; 8 positions match TRBD2. Germline CDR1 is WSHSY and CDR2 is SAAADI. V dropped 10 bases and J dropped 2; count of bases not matched to a gene: 11. This CDR3 comprises 15 residues. CDR3 nucleotide sequence: TGCGCCACTAATCCCTTTAGCGGGGTCACAGATACGCAGTATTTT. Translating gives CATNPFSGVTDTQYF.

V gene TRBV7-9 combines with J gene TRBJ2-7, with 8 bases identical to TRBD2. Germline V lookup: CDR1 SEHNR, CDR2 FQNEAQ (reference sequence). The ends lost 2 bases at V and 3 bases at J; junction bases unmatched: 6. This CDR3 comprises 15 residues. The CDR3 DNA reads TGTGCCAGCAGCTTACCGGGACTAGTAGGCTACGAGCAGTACTTC. Amino acid sequence: CASSLPGLVGYEQYF.

This clone is a singleton in its sample. V usage is TRBV3-1 (or the pseudogene TRBV3-2) and J usage is TRBJ2-1; a weak D match, TRBD2 (6 bases). V lost 5 bases and J lost 4, with 18 bases in between. The CDR3 covers 16 residues. Germline CDR1 is LGHDT and CDR2 is YNNKEL (reference sequence). The CDR3 DNA reads as TGTGCCAGCAGCTACCCCGGGGCGGGACGATACAATGAGCAGTTCTTC. Its protein is CASSYPGAGRYNEQFF.

The chain carries TRBV2 and TRBJ1-5, with D possibly TRBD1 on 5 matching bases. The ends were cut back, 4 bases at V and 0 bases at J, with 7 bases in the middle. Germline CDR1 is SNHLY and CDR2 is FYNNEI. CDR3 length: 14 residues. Here the CDR3 DNA reads TGTGCCAGCAGTGGGACATCTAGCAATCAGCCCCAGCATTTT. Translating it yields CASSGTSSNQPQHF.

The rearrangement uses TRBV10-3 and TRBJ1-6, with D possibly matching TRBD1 (5 bases). Trimming took off 8 bases at V and 7 bases at J, with 12 bases between the two ends. The CDR3 is made up of 13 amino acids. CDR1 is ENHRY and CDR2 is SYGVKD in the germline V gene. The CDR3: CAIGSGYNSPLHF. The CDR3 DNA reads as TGTGCCATCGGGTCAGGGTACAATTCACCCCTCCACTTT.

Concerning this clone: Germline is not matched at one junction end, which may reflect a read error. V gene TRBV30 combines with J gene TRBJ1-5; the match to TRBD1 covers 7 bases. The CDR3 loop spans 13 amino acids. CDR1 and CDR2 (germline): GTSNPN, SVGIG (reference sequence). The CDR3 loop reads CAWRQGERQPQHF. The DNA for the CDR3 is TGTGCTTGGAGACAGGGAGAGAGGCAGCCCCAGCATTTT.

V usage is TRBV19 and J usage is TRBJ2-6; D could derive from TRBD1 or TRBD2 (5 bases each). V was trimmed by 6 bases and J by 0 bases, leaving 21 bases between them. The germline CDR1 and CDR2 sequences are LNHDA and SQIVND (reference sequence). The CDR3 extends over 19 amino acids. As DNA, the CDR3 is TGTGCCAGTAGCGATCCCTCGGGACGGAGATTCTCTGGGGCCAACGTCCTGACTTTC. Its protein is CASSDPSGRRFSGANVLTF.

The chain employs TRBV3-1 (or the pseudogene TRBV3-2) and TRBJ2-5; 7 positions agree with TRBD2. Germline lookup yields CDR1 LGHDT and CDR2 YNNKEL (reference sequence). The trim removed 1 base at V and 2 bases at J, leaving 7 bases unmatched. The CDR3 has 16 amino acids. DNA of the CDR3: TGTGCCAGCAGCCAAGCGTGGCGGGGGAGTCAAGAGACCCAGTACTTC. This encodes CASSQAWRGSQETQYF.

This CDR3 is CASSLTSRTPYEQYF. The CDR3 region has the DNA TGTGCCAGCAGTTTGACTAGTCGTACGCCCTACGAGCAGTACTTC. The genes are TRBV6-2 or TRBV6-3 and TRBJ2-7, with D possibly matching TRBD2 (6 bases). From germline, CDR1 is MNHEY and CDR2 SVGEGT. V lost 4 bases and J lost 2, with 15 bases in between. This CDR3 region has 15 residues.

This clone showed up just once. The chain couples TRBV3-1 (or the pseudogene TRBV3-2) to TRBJ1-3, with 9 bases lining up with TRBD1. The V gene end was trimmed by 5 bases and the J gene end by 2 bases; junction bases not matched to a gene: 7. This CDR3 comprises 16 residues. Germline V lookup: CDR1 LGHDT, CDR2 YNNKEL (reference sequence). CDR3 nucleotide sequence: TGTGCCAGCAGCATTATGAGACAGGGGGCTGGAAACACCATATATTTT. Protein product: CASSIMRQGAGNTIYF.

The V and J genes are TRBV6-5 and TRBJ1-6; weak D call: TRBD1 (6 bases). Germline V gene lookup returns CDR1 MNHEY and CDR2 SVGAGI. The CDR3 consists of 14 residues. The germline V and J ends were trimmed by 10 bases and 3 bases, with 13 bases remaining between them. Here the CDR3 reads CATRKGHYNSPLHF. CDR3 in DNA: TGTGCCACCCGCAAGGGACACTATAATTCACCCCTCCACTTT.

This clone occurred once. V is TRBV6-2 or TRBV6-3 and J is TRBJ1-2, with D unresolved. The CDR3 is made up of 11 amino acids. The germline gives CDR1 MNHEY, CDR2 SVGEGT. Trimming took off 4 bases at V and 6 bases at J, with 6 bases between the two ends. CDR3 sequence: CASSWGDGYTF. CDR3 DNA: TGTGCCAGCAGTTGGGGAGATGGCTACACCTTC.

The J gene is TRBJ1-5, the V gene TRBV6-5; possibly TRBD1 for D (5 bases). Trimming shortened V by 5 bases and J by 6 bases, and 17 bases separated the two germline ends. Germline CDR1 reads MNHEY; CDR2 reads SVGAGI. The CDR3 spans 15 residues. The CDR3 reads CASSRAGVLGQPQHF. CDR3 nucleotide sequence: TGTGCCAGCAGTCGCGCGGGGGTCTTAGGTCAGCCCCAGCATTTT.

This chain links TRBV5-6 with TRBJ1-2; D possibly corresponds to TRBD1 (5 bases). The V gene's germline CDR1 is SGHDT and CDR2 YYEEEE. Trimming pared 4 bases from V and 4 bases from J, leaving 20 bases between. CDR3 length equals 16 residues. The CDR3 coding sequence is TGTGCCAGCAGCACGGAGACAGAGCCCTCAAGCTATGGCTACACCTTC. Translated: CASSTETEPSSYGYTF.

The CDR3 loop is CASSRPPGNEQFF. CDR3 sequence (DNA): TGTGCCAGCAGCCGGCCCCCAGGGAATGAGCAGTTCTTC. The chain couples TRBV2 to TRBJ2-1, with D perhaps TRBD1 (5 bases). Between the trimmed V and J ends, which lost 6 bases and 7 bases, there was a span of 13 bases. Germline V gene data show CDR1 as SNHLY and CDR2 as FYNNEI. There are 13 residues in the CDR3.

The chain uses TRBV5-4 and TRBJ2-2; TRBD1 or TRBD2 may be the D gene (7 bases each). The CDR3 sequence is 16 residues long. V gave up 4 bases and J gave up 4 bases, with 17 bases separating them. CDR1 is SGHNT, CDR2 YYREEE, per germline (reference sequence). Written as DNA, the CDR3 is TGTGCCAGCAGCCGCGGGGGACAGTTACTCACCGGGGAGCTGTTTTTT. It translates to CASSRGGQLLTGELFF.

The chain recombines TRBV19 with TRBJ1-2; 7 nucleotides match TRBD1. Germline-derived CDR1 and CDR2 are LNHDA and SQIVND (reference sequence). The length of the CDR3 is 16 residues. Losses at the gene ends were 3 bases for V and 2 bases for J; bases not matched to a gene: 9. This CDR3 is CASSINGQDHNYGYTF. Written as DNA, the CDR3 is TGTGCCAGTAGTATTAACGGACAGGACCACAACTATGGCTACACCTTC.